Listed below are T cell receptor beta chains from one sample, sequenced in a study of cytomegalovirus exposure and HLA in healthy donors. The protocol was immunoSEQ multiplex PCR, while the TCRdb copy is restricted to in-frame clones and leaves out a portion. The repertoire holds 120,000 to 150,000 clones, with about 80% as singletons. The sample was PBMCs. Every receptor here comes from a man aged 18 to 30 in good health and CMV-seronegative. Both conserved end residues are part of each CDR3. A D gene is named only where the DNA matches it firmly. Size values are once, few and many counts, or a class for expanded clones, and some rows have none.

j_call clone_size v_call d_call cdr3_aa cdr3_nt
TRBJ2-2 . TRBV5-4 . CASSPTTGELFF TGTGCCAGCAGCCCAACTACCGGGGAGCTGTTTTTT
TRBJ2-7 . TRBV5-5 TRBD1 CASSLVPDRDFYEQYF TGTGCCAGCAGCTTGGTCCCGGACAGGGACTTCTACGAGCAGTACTTC
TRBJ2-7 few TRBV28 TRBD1 CASSFPGTGAGEQYF TGTGCCAGCAGTTTTCCCGGGACAGGGGCGGGCGAGCAGTACTTC
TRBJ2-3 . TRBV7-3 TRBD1 CASSKGTGTSTDTQYF TGTGCCAGCAGCAAAGGGACAGGGACTAGCACAGATACGCAGTATTTT
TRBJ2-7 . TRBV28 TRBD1 CASSSTGGLYEQYF TGTGCCAGCAGTTCTACAGGGGGTCTCTACGAGCAGTACTTC
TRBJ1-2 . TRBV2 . CASSEGFLSNYGYTF TGTGCCAGCAGTGAAGGTTTTTTATCGAACTATGGCTACACCTTC
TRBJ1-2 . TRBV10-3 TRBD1 CAISSIGTDPRYGYTF TGTGCCATCAGCTCAATAGGGACAGACCCTAGGTATGGCTACACCTTC
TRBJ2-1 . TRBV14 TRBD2 CASSQWAGGPGEQFF TGTGCCAGCAGCCAATGGGCGGGGGGGCCTGGTGAGCAGTTCTTC
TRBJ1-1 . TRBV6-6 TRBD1 CASSARQGRHTEAFF TGTGCCAGCAGTGCACGACAGGGCAGGCACACTGAAGCTTTCTTT
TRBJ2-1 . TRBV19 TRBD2 CASSSGLAGGRQYNEQFF TGTGCCAGTAGTTCCGGACTAGCGGGAGGGCGCCAATACAATGAGCAGTTCTTC
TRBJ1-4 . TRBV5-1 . CASSLGLSPQGRSEKLFF TGCGCCAGCAGCTTGGGTTTATCACCACAGGGACGAAGCGAAAAACTGTTTTTT
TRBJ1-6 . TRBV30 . CAWSVLSSYNSPLHF TGTGCCTGGAGTGTACTGAGCTCCTATAATTCCCCCCTCCACTTT
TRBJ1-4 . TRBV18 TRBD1 CASSPPVTADRPFEDEKLFF TGTGCCAGCTCACCACCCGTAACGGCGGACAGGCCTTTCGAAGACGAAAAACTGTTTTTT
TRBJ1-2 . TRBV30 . CAWSVLGAGGYTF TGTGCCTGGAGTGTATTGGGGGCAGGTGGCTACACCTTC
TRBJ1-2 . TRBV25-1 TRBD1 CASSDGQGPADGYTF TGTGCCAGCAGTGATGGACAGGGCCCAGCCGACGGCTACACCTTC
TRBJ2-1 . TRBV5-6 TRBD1 CASSPSGQGKGEQFF TGTGCCAGCAGCCCCTCGGGACAGGGGAAGGGCGAGCAGTTCTTC
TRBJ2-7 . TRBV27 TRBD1 CASSLSGTVYEQYF TGTGCCAGCAGTTTATCTGGGACAGTTTACGAGCAGTACTTC
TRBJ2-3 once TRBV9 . CASSALGGGGGTDTQYF TGTGCCAGCAGCGCACTTGGAGGGGGGGGCGGTACAGATACGCAGTATTTT
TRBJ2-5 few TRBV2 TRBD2 CASRGLAGGWETQYF TGTGCCAGCAGAGGCCTAGCGGGGGGCTGGGAGACCCAGTACTTC
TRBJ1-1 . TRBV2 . CARLGRSNTEAFF TGTGCCAGACTAGGACGGAGTAACACTGAAGCTTTCTTT
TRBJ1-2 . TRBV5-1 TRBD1 CASSGSTGIYGYTF TGCGCCAGCAGCGGCTCGACAGGGATCTATGGCTACACCTTC
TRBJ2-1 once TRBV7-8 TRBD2 CASSPARGLAGLAEQFF TGTGCCAGCAGCCCCGCGAGGGGACTAGCGGGGCTCGCTGAGCAGTTCTTC
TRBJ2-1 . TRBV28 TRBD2 CASSSLTSGRLYNEQFF TGTGCCAGCAGTTCGCTGACTAGCGGGAGGCTGTACAATGAGCAGTTCTTC
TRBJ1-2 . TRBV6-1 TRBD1 CASSGGTVEDYGYTF TGTGCCAGCAGTGGGGGGACAGTTGAAGACTATGGCTACACCTTC
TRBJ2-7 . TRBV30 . CAWGGVEQYF TGTGCCTGGGGAGGGGTAGAGCAGTACTTC
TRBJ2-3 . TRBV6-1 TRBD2 CASSGLSGGYPDTQYF TGTGCCAGCAGTGGCCTGAGCGGGGGGTACCCAGATACGCAGTATTTT
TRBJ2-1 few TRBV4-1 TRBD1 CASSQAFGTGFNEQFF TGCGCCAGCAGCCAAGCGTTTGGGACAGGGTTCAATGAGCAGTTCTTC
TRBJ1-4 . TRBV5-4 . CASSSRTQSEKLFF TGTGCCAGCAGCTCCCGGACACAGAGTGAAAAACTGTTTTTT
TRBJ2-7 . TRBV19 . CASSGQGSYEQYF TGTGCCAGTAGCGGGCAGGGGTCCTACGAGCAGTACTTC
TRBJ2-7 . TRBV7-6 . CASSLGGAGVHEQYF TGTGCCAGCAGCTTGGGTGGTGCAGGGGTCCACGAGCAGTACTTC
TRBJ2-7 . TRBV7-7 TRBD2 CASSPTTSGSTGPSYEQYF TGTGCCAGCAGCCCTACCACTAGCGGGAGTACGGGACCCTCCTACGAGCAGTACTTC
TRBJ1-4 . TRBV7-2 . CASSAWRGTGRTNEKLFF TGTGCCAGCAGCGCCTGGCGGGGGACGGGGCGAACTAATGAAAAACTGTTTTTT
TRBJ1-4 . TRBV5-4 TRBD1 CASSLGDSQVEKLFF TGTGCCAGCAGCTTGGGGGACAGCCAGGTTGAAAAACTGTTTTTT
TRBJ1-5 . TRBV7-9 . CASSLVDGNQPQHF TGTGCCAGCAGCTTAGTCGACGGGAATCAGCCCCAGCATTTT
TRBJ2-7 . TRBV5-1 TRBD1 CASMNRSWDSRIYEQYF TGCGCCAGCATGAATAGAAGCTGGGACAGCCGCATCTACGAGCAGTACTTC
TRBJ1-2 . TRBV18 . CASSISGTLNYGYTF TGTGCCAGCTCAATATCCGGGACATTAAACTATGGCTACACCTTC
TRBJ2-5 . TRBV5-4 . CASSQAETQYF TGTGCCAGCAGCCAGGCAGAGACCCAGTACTTC
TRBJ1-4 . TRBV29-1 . CSVVGGPADATNEKLFF TGCAGCGTTGTGGGGGGGCCCGCAGACGCAACTAATGAAAAACTGTTTTTT
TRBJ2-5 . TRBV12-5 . CASEEGPQETQYF TGTGCTAGTGAAGAGGGCCCCCAAGAGACCCAGTACTTC
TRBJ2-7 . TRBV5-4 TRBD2 CASSRGTSGAYEQYF TGTGCCAGCAGCCGGGGGACTAGCGGGGCCTACGAGCAGTACTTC
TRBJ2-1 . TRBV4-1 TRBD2 CASSQVEGGRAPYNEQFF TGCGCCAGCAGCCAAGTTGAAGGCGGGAGGGCCCCCTACAATGAGCAGTTCTTC
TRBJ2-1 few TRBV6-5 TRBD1 CASRPGQGVGEQFF TGTGCCAGCAGGCCGGGACAGGGGGTGGGTGAGCAGTTCTTC
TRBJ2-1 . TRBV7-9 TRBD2 CASSLSVGTSGRGEQFF TGTGCCAGCAGCTTATCCGTTGGGACTAGCGGGAGGGGTGAGCAGTTCTTC
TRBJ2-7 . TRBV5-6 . CASSLTGTQQYF TGTGCCAGCAGCTTAACAGGGACCCAGCAGTACTTC
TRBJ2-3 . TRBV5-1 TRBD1 CASSSGARTGWGTDTQYF TGCGCCAGCAGCTCCGGGGCCCGGACAGGGTGGGGCACAGATACGCAGTATTTT
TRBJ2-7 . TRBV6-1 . CASSDGAYEQYF TGTGCCAGCAGCGACGGGGCCTACGAGCAGTACTTC
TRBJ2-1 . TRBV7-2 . CASSLDLWVSAEQFF TGTGCCAGCAGCTTAGATCTCTGGGTAAGCGCTGAGCAGTTCTTC
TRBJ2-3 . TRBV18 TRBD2 CASSYIAGGPRDTQYF TGTGCCAGCTCCTATATAGCGGGAGGCCCTCGCGATACGCAGTATTTT